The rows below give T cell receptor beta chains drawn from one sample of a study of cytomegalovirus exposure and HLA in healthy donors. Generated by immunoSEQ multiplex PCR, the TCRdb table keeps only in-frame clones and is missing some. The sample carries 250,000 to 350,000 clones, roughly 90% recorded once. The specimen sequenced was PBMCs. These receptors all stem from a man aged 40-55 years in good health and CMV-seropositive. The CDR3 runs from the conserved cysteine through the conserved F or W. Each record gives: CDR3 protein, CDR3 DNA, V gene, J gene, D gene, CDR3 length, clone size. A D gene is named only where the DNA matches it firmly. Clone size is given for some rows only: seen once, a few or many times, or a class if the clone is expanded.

CASSLVEGQHEQYF	TGCGCCAGCAGCTTGGTAGAGGGTCAACACGAGCAGTACTTC	TRBV5-1	TRBJ2-7	-	14	-
CASSLYRSNSYNEQFF	TGTGCCAGCAGTTTGTACAGGTCAAACTCCTACAATGAGCAGTTCTTC	TRBV27	TRBJ2-1	-	16	-
CASSYQTGQGYTF	TGTGCCAGCAGTTACCAGACAGGGCAGGGCTACACCTTC	TRBV6-5	TRBJ1-2	TRBD1	13	once
CASSERGGARGYTF	TGTGCCAGCAGTGAAAGGGGCGGGGCCCGTGGCTACACCTTC	TRBV2	TRBJ1-2	-	14	once
CASSLSGSVYEQYF	TGTGCCAGCAGTTTATCGGGAAGTGTCTACGAGCAGTACTTC	TRBV28	TRBJ2-7	-	14	-
CASSYGRRRGQPQHF	TGTGCCAGCAGTTACGGGAGGAGGCGCGGACAGCCCCAGCATTTT	TRBV6-6	TRBJ1-5	-	15	once
CASGPNGRAGEQYF	TGTGCCAGCGGCCCGAACGGGAGGGCCGGCGAGCAGTACTTC	TRBV6-5	TRBJ2-7	TRBD2	14	-
CASSINQGASEKLFF	TGTGCCAGTAGTATAAATCAGGGGGCAAGTGAAAAACTGTTTTTT	TRBV19	TRBJ1-4	TRBD1	15	-
CASSLEGGYEQYF	TGCGCCAGCAGCTTGGAAGGGGGCTACGAGCAGTACTTC	TRBV5-1	TRBJ2-7	-	13	few
CASKTYWDRKSTDTQYF	TGCGCCAGCAAGACCTATTGGGACAGGAAAAGCACAGATACGCAGTATTTT	TRBV5-1	TRBJ2-3	TRBD1	17	-
CASRVDGANVLTF	TGTGCCAGCCGGGTGGATGGGGCCAACGTCCTGACTTTC	TRBV7-8	TRBJ2-6	-	13	-
CASSLGLADEQYF	TGTGCCAGCAGCTTGGGACTAGCTGACGAGCAGTACTTC	TRBV4-2	TRBJ2-7	TRBD2	13	-
CASSLDVGGNEQFF	TGTGCCAGCAGCTTAGACGTCGGAGGCAATGAGCAGTTCTTC	TRBV11-3	TRBJ2-1	-	14	-
CSVETGGVSYEQYF	TGCAGCGTTGAGACAGGGGGGGTTTCCTACGAGCAGTACTTC	TRBV29-1	TRBJ2-7	TRBD1	14	-
CASRRGQGTNNEQFF	TGTGCCAGCAGGCGGGGACAGGGGACTAACAATGAGCAGTTCTTC	TRBV6-4	TRBJ2-1	TRBD1	15	once
CASSRGTGEIYEQYF	TGCGCCAGCAGCAGAGGGACAGGGGAGATCTACGAGCAGTACTTC	TRBV5-1	TRBJ2-7	TRBD1	15	-
CASSLRGQGGRNIQYF	TGTGCCAGCTCCCTTAGAGGACAGGGGGGGAGGAACATTCAGTACTTC	TRBV18	TRBJ2-4	TRBD1	16	once
CASSQPSRDTQYF	TGTGCCAGCTCACAACCGTCTCGAGATACGCAGTATTTT	TRBV18	TRBJ2-3	-	13	-
CASGPGPPYEQYF	TGTGCCAGCGGGCCAGGGCCCCCCTACGAGCAGTACTTC	TRBV11-3	TRBJ2-7	-	13	-
CASSLGTGSSYNSPLHF	TGTGCCAGCAGCTTGGGGACGGGAAGCTCCTATAATTCACCCCTCCACTTT	TRBV5-4	TRBJ1-6	-	17	-
CATSRDRTGRTEAFF	TGTGCCACCAGCAGAGATCGCACAGGGCGCACTGAAGCTTTCTTT	TRBV15	TRBJ1-1	-	15	-
CASSYSVGNEQFF	TGTGCCAGCAGTTACTCGGTCGGGAATGAGCAGTTCTTC	TRBV6-5	TRBJ2-1	-	13	-
CASSLLPGSKYEQYF	TGTGCCAGCAGTTTACTGCCCGGGAGTAAGTACGAGCAGTACTTC	TRBV27	TRBJ2-7	-	15	-
CASSFAPGQDPGGELFF	TGCGCCAGCAGCTTTGCCCCGGGACAGGATCCGGGCGGGGAGCTGTTTTTT	TRBV5-1	TRBJ2-2	TRBD1	17	-
CASSRRGGEQYF	TGTGCCAGCAGTCGTCGGGGGGGGGAGCAGTACTTC	TRBV27	TRBJ2-7	TRBD2	12	-
CASCRTSGTYEQYF	TGCGCCAGCTGCCGGACTAGCGGCACCTACGAGCAGTACTTC	TRBV5-1	TRBJ2-7	TRBD2	14	-
CASRRAGGSYEQYF	TGTGCCAGCAGGCGGGCAGGGGGATCCTACGAGCAGTACTTC	TRBV27	TRBJ2-7	TRBD1	14	-
CASQVAGGPHNEQFF	TGTGCCAGTCAAGTAGCGGGAGGGCCCCACAATGAGCAGTTCTTC	TRBV19	TRBJ2-1	TRBD2	15	-
CASSSYERYRVLRDTQYF	TGTGCCAGCAGCTCATACGAACGATACAGGGTATTGAGAGATACGCAGTATTTT	TRBV5-6	TRBJ2-3	-	18	-
CASSQKAGVELAEGRELFF	TGCGCCAGCAGCCAGAAGGCGGGGGTCGAACTAGCGGAGGGGAGGGAGCTGTTTTTT	TRBV4-1	TRBJ2-2	TRBD2	19	-
CASSPSGRVYEQYF	TGTGCCAGCAGCCCTAGCGGGAGGGTCTACGAGCAGTACTTC	TRBV9	TRBJ2-7	TRBD2	14	-
CASSLDDSSKPQSYEQYF	TGTGCTAGCAGCTTAGATGATTCAAGCAAACCCCAATCCTACGAGCAGTACTTC	TRBV7-7	TRBJ2-7	-	18	-
CASSIDRGREDYNEQFF	TGTGCCAGTAGTATAGATCGAGGGCGGGAGGATTACAATGAGCAGTTCTTC	TRBV19	TRBJ2-1	TRBD2	17	-
CASSLSGGTGTYEQYF	TGTGCCAGCAGTTTATCGGGCGGGACAGGGACCTACGAGCAGTACTTC	TRBV27	TRBJ2-7	TRBD1	16	once